This T cell receptor (beta chain) was observed in a study of shared clonotypes between healthy human individuals. The count of this clone is one. The naive CD8 population came from CD45RO-negative cells selected for CCR7, without terminally differentiated effector memory CD45RA+ cells. This CDR3 is 17 amino acids long. The J segment lost 9 bases and the V segment lost 0 bases, leaving 16 bases of the junction unmatched. Per the germline V gene, CDR1 is SGHRS and CDR2 is YFSETQ. The repertoire was sequenced with immunoSEQ multiplex PCR; TCRdb's copy has only in-frame clones and lacks some. The sample comprises some 2 million clones, 85% to 95% of which are singletons, and 1.1% rests with the top ten.

V and J are TRBV5-1 and TRBJ2-7; 9 bases fit TRBD2. Sequencing was done on a sample of naive CD8+ T cells sorted from blood. This TCR came from a man aged 18 to 29 in good health. CDR3: CASSLVLASGTPPPQYF. CDR3 DNA: TGCGCCAGCAGCTTGGTCTTGGCTAGCGGGACCCCTCCGCCGCAGTACTTC.